This T cell receptor (beta chain) is drawn from a study of cytomegalovirus exposure and HLA in healthy donors. Study details: Approximately 180 million T cells yielded around 100 million unique TCR beta sequences, as an earlier analysis found.

J gave up 3 bases and V 3 bases, and 5 bases lay outside the gene matches. The CDR3 has 15 residues. Germline CDR1 is SGHDT and CDR2 is YYEEEE. The PCR had 60 Vbeta and 13 Jbeta primers. Method: immunoSEQ multiplex PCR; TCRdb's copy keeps in-frame clones and lacks some. The table includes more than 150,000 clones, approximately 84% detected once. The receptor comes from a woman in her forties or fifties in good health and CMV-seropositive. Sequencing used PBMCs. The chain uses TRBV5-6 and TRBJ2-2; 7 bases agree with TRBD2. For the CDR3, the DNA is TGTGCCAGCAGCTGGCGACTAGCACACACCGGGGAGCTGTTTTTT. It yields the protein CASSWRLAHTGELFF.